This T cell receptor (beta chain) derives from a study of CXCR3-negative and CXCR3-positive naive CD8 T cells. Study results and limitations: TRBV-TRBJ usage matched between naive CXCR3-negative and CXCR3-positive cells but not between memory cells.

A note on this clonotype: The antigen remains unidentified.

The TRB cDNA libraries were prepared by 5' RACE with UMI labels. TCRdb reworked the 5' RACE reads into one entry per CDR3 protein, no DNA. The sample's table shows tens of thousands of distinct CDR3 sequences. Sequenced sample: memory CD8+ T cells from blood. The sequence was collected from a human donor in good health. Some clones in this sample may be carry-over from other donors' samples.

This CDR3 is CASSAGQSTEAFF. The J gene is TRBJ1-1, the V gene TRBV5-1; TCRdb returns TRBD1, unconfirmable since there is no DNA. The length of the CDR3 is 13 residues. Germline V lookup: CDR1 SGHRS, CDR2 YFSETQ.